This T cell receptor beta chain was captured by sequencing in a study of blood T cell repertoires in COVID-19. On the study more broadly: Sites in the United States, Italy and Spain provided acute and convalescent COVID-19 samples. Sample material is recorded as cDNA or gDNA derived from T cells, B-cell-depleted T cells, or PBMCs.

V lost 5 bases and J lost 5, with 9 bases in between. CDR3 length equals 12 residues. Germline CDR1 SGHVS, CDR2 FQNEAQ. Authors' analysis steps: Estimation of nucleated cell counts was performed using reference gene primer amplification. The assay was immunoSEQ multiplex PCR, and TCRdb's table has in-frame clones only and misses some. The D gene and trimming were derived from the DNA, and the V and J assignments and clone size from that table. The repertoire holds more than 45,000 clones, with around nine tenths as singletons. The clonotype comes from an elderly woman with acute or convalescent COVID-19. This rearrangement joins TRBV7-8 to TRBJ1-2; D is undetermined. The sample comprised peripheral blood. CDR3 nucleotide sequence: TGTGCCAGCAGCCAGAGGCTTTATGGCTACACCTTC. Protein product: CASSQRLYGYTF.